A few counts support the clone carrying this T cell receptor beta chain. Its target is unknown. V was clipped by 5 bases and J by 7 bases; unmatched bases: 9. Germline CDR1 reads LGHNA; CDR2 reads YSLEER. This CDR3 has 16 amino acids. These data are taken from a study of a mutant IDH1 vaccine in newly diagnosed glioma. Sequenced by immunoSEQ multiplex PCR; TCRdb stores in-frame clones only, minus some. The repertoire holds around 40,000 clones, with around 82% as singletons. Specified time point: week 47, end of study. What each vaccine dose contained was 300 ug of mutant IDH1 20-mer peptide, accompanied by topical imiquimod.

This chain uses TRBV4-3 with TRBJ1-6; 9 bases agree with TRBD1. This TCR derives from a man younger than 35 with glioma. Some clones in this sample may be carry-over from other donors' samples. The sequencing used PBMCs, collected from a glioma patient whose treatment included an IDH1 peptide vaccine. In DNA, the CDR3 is TGCGCCAGCAGCTCCGGGGGGACAGGGCTAAATTCACCCCTCCACTTT. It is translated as CASSSGGTGLNSPLHF.